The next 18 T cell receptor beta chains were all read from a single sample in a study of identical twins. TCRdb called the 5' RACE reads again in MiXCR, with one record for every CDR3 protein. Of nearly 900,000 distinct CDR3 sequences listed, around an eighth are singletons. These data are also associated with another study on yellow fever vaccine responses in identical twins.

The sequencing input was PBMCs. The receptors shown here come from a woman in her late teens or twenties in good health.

The CDR3: CASASARPGELFF. As DNA, the CDR3 is TGTGCTAGTGCTTCAGCTCGACCCGGGGAGCTGTTTTTT. This chain uses TRBV12-5 with TRBJ2-2; no reliable D call. Germline CDR1 LGHNT, CDR2 FRNRAP. V lost 7 bases, J lost 6 bases, and 12 bases lay in between. The CDR3 sequence is 13 residues long.

Written as DNA, the CDR3 is TGTGCCACCAGTGGACAGGGCGGCGAGCAGTACTTC. Translation: CATSGQGGEQYF. V gene TRBV24-1 combines with J gene TRBJ2-7; 7 bases map to TRBD1. Germline CDR1 KGHDR, CDR2 SFDVKD. CDR3 length: 12 amino acids. V dropped 5 bases and J dropped 6; count of bases not matched to a gene: 3.

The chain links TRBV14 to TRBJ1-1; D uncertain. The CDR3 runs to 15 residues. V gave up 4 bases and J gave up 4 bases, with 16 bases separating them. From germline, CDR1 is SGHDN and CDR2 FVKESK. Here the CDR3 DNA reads TGTGCCAGCAGCCCCCAAATGAGGATGTCCACTGAAGCTTTCTTT. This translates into CASSPQMRMSTEAFF.

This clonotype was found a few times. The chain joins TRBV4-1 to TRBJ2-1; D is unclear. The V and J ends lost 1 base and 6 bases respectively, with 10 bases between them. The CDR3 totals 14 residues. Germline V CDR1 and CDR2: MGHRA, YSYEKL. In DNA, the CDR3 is TGCGCCAGCAGCCAAGTGGTGGGCCCCAATGAGCAGTTCTTC. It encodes CASSQVVGPNEQFF.

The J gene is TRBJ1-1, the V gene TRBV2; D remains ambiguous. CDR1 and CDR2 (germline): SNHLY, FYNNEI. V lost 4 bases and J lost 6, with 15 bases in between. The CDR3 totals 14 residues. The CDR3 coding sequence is TGTGCCAGCAGTGTTGACCCCATCTGGGCTGAAGCTTTCTTT. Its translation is CASSVDPIWAEAFF.

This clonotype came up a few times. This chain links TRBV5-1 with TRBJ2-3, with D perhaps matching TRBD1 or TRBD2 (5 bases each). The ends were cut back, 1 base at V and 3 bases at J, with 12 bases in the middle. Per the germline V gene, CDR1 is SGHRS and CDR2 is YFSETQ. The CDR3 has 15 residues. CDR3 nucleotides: TGCGCCAGCAGCTTGCGGGGCAGGGTTACAGATACGCAGTATTTT. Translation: CASSLRGRVTDTQYF.

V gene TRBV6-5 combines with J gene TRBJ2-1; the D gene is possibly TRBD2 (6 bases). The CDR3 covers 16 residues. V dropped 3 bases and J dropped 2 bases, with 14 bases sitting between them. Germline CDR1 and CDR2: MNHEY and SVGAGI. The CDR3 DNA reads TGTGCCAGCAGTTATAGGGCCGGGAGCCCCTACAATGAGCAGTTCTTC. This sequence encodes CASSYRAGSPYNEQFF.

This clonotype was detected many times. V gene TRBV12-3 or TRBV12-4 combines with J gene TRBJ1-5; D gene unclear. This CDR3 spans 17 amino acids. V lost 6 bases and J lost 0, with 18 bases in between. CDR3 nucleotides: TGTGCCAGCAGAGAGGACCTAGATCTTAATAGCAATCAGCCCCAGCATTTT. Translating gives CASREDLDLNSNQPQHF.

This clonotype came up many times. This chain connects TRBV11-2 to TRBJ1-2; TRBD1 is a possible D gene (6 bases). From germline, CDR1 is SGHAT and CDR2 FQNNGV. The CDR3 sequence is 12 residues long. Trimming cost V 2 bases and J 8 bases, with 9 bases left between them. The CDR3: CASSLRGLGYTF. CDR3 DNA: TGTGCCAGCAGCTTAAGGGGGTTGGGCTACACCTTC.

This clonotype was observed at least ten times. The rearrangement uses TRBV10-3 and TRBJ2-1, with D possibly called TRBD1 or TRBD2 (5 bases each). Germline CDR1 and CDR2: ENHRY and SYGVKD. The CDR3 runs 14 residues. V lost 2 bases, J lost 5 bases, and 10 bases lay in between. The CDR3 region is CAISERGSDNEQFF. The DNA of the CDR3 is TGTGCCATCAGTGAGCGGGGCTCGGACAATGAGCAGTTCTTC.

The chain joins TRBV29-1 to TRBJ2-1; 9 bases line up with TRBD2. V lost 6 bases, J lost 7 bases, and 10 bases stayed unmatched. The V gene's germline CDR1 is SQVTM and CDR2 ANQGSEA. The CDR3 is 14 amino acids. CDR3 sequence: CSVPVSGGLNEQFF. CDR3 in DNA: TGCAGCGTCCCAGTTAGCGGGGGTTTGAATGAGCAGTTCTTC.

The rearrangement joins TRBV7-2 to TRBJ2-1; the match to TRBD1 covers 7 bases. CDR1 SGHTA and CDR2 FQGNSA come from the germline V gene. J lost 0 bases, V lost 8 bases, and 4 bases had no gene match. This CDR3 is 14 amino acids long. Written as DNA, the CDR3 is TGTGCCAGCCTGGGACAGATCTCCTACAATGAGCAGTTCTTC. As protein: CASLGQISYNEQFF. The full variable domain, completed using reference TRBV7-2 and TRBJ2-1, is GAGVSQSPSNKVTEKGKDVELRCDPISGHTALYWYRQSLGQGLEFLIYFQGNSAPDKSGLPSDRFSAERTGGSVSTLTIQRTQQEDSAVYLCASLGQISYNEQFFGPGTRLTVL.

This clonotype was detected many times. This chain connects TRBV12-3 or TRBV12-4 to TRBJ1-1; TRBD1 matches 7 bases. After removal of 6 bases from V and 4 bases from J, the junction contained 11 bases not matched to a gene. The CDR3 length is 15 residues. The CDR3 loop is CASRQISTGLTEAFF. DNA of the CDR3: TGTGCCAGCAGACAGATCTCGACAGGGCTCACTGAAGCTTTCTTT.

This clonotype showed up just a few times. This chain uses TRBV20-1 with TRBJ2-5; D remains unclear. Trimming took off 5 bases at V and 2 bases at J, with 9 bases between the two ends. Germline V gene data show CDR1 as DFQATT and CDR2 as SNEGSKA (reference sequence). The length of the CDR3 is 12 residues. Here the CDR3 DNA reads TGCAGTGCTTCGGCGGATCAAGAGACCCAGTACTTC. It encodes CSASADQETQYF.

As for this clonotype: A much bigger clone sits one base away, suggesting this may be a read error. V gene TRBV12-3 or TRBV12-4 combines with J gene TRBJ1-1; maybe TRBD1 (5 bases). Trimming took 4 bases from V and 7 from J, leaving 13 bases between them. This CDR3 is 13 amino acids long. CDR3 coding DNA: TGTGCCAGCAGTTCCAGGGTTGGCATTGAAGCTTTCTTT. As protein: CASSSRVGIEAFF.

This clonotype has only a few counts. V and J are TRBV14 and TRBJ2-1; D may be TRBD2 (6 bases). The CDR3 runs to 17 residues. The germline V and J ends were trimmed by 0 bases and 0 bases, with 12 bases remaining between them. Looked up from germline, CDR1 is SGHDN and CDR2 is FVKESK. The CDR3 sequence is CASSQDWGGISYNEQFF. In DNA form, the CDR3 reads TGTGCCAGCAGCCAAGATTGGGGAGGAATCTCCTACAATGAGCAGTTCTTC.

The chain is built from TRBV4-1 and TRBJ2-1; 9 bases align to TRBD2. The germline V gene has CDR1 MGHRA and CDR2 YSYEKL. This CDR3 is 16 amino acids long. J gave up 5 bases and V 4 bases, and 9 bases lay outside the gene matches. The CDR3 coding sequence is TGCGCCAGCAGCCCCGCCGGGACTAGCCTTGACAATGAGCAGTTCTTC. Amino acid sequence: CASSPAGTSLDNEQFF.

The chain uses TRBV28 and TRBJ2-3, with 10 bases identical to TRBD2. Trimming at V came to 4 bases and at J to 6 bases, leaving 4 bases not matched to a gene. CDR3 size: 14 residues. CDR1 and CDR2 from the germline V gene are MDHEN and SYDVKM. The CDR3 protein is CASSSAGGWDTQYF. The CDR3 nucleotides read TGTGCCAGCAGTTCAGCGGGAGGGTGGGATACGCAGTATTTT.